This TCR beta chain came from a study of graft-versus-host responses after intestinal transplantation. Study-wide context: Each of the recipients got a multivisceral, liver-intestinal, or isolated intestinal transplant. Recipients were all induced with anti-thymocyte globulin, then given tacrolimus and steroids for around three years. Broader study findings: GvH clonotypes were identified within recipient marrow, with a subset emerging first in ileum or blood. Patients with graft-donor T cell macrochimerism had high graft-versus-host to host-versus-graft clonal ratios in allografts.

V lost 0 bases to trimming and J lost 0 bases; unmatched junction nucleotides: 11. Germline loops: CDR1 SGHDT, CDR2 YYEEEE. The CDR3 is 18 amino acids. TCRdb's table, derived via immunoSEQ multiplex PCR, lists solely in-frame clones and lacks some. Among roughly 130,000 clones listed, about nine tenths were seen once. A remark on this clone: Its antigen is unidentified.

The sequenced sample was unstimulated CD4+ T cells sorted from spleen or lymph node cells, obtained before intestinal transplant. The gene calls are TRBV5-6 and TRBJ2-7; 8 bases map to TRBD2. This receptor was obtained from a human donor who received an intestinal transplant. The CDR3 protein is CASSLALGLDHNSYEQYF. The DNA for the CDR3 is TGTGCCAGCAGCTTGGCCCTGGGACTAGATCATAACTCCTACGAGCAGTACTTC.